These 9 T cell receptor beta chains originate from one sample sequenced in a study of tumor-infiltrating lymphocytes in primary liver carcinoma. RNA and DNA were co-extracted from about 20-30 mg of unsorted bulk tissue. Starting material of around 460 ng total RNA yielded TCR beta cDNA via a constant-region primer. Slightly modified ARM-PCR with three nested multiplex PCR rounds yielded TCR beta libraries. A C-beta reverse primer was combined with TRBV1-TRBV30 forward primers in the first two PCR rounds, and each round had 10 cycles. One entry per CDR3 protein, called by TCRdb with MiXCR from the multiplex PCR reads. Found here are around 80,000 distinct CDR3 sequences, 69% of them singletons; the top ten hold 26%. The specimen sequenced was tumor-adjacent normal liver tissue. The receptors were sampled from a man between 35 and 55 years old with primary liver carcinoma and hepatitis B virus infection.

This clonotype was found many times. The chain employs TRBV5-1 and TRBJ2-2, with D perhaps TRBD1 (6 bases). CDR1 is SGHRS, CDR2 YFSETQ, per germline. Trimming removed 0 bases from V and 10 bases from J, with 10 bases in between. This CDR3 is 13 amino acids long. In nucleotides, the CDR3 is TGCGCCAGCAGCTTGGACAGGGCAATGGAGCTGTTTTTT. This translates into CASSLDRAMELFF.

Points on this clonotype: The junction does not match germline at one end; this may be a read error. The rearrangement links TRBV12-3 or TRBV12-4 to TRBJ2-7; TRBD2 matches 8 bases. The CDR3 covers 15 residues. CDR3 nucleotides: TGTGCCAGCAGTTTAGCTAGCGGGGCCAACTACAAGCAGTATTTC. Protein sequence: CASSLASGANYKQYF.

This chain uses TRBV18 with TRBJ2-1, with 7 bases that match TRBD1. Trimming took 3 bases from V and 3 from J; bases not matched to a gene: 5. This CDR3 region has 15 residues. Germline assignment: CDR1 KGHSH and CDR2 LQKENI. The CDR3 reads CASSPGDSLYNEQFF. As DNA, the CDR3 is TGTGCCAGCTCACCTGGGGACAGCCTCTACAATGAGCAGTTCTTC.

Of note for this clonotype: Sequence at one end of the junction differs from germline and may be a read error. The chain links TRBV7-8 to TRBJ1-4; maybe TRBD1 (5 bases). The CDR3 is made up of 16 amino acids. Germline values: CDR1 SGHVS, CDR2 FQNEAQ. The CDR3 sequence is CVSSLGDIATNEKLFF. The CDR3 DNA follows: TGTGTCAGCAGCTTAGGGGATATTGCAACTAATGAAAAACTGTTTTTT.

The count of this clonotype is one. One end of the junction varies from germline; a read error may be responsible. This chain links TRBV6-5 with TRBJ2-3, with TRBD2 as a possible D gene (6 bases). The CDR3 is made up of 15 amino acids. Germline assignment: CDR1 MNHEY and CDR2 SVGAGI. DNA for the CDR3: TGTGCCAGCGGTTACGCGGGGCCAAGCACAGATACGCAGTATTTT. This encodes CASGYAGPSTDTQYF.

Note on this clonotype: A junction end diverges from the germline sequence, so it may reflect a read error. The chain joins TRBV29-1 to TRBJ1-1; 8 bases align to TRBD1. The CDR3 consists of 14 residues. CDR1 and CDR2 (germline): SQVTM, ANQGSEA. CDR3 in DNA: TGTAGCGTCCTCCGGACAGGGATGATCACTGAAGCTTTCTTT. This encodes CSVLRTGMITEAFF.

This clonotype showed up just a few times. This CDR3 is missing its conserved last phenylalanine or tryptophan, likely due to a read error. The CDR3: CASSFLAGCYEQYL. In DNA form, the CDR3 reads TGTGCCAGCAGTTTTCTAGCGGGGTGCTACGAGCAGTACTTA. The chain is built from TRBV28 and TRBJ2-7; 9 positions match TRBD2. The ends lost 3 bases at V and 3 bases at J; junction bases unmatched: 3. The V gene's germline CDR1 is MDHEN and CDR2 SYDVKM. The CDR3 totals 14 residues.

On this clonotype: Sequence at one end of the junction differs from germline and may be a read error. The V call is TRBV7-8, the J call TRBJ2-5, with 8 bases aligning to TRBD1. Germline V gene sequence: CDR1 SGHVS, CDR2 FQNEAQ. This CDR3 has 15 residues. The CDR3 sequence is CARSLNPQGVETQYF. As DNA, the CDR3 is TGTGCCCGAAGCTTAAACCCACAGGGGGTAGAGACCCAGTACTTT.

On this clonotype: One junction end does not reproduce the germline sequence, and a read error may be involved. CDR3 sequence reads: CGSSSGTGVTGELFF. For the CDR3, the DNA is TGTGGCAGCAGCTCCGGGACAGGGGTGACTGGTGAGCTGTTTTTT. The chain uses TRBV5-6 and TRBJ2-2; 10 nucleotides line up with TRBD1. The CDR3 runs 15 residues. Looked up from germline, CDR1 is SGHDT and CDR2 is YYEEEE.